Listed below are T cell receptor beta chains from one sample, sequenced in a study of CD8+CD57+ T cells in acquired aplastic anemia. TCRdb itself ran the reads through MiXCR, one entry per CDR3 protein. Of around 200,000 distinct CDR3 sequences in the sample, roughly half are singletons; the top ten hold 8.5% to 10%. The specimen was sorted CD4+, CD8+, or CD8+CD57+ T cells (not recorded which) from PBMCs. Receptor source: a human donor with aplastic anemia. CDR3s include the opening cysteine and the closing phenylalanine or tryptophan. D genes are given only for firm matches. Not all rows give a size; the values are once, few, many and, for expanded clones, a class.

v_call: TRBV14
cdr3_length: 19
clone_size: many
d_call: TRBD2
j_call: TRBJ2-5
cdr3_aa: CASSQERVTLAGVQETQYF
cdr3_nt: TGTGCCAGCAGCCAAGAAAGGGTGACGCTAGCGGGAGTTCAAGAGACCCAGTACTTC

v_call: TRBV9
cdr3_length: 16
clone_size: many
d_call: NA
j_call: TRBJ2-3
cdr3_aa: CASSVRLSASTDTQYF
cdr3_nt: TGTGCCAGCAGCGTTCGTCTGAGTGCTAGCACAGATACGCAGTATTTT

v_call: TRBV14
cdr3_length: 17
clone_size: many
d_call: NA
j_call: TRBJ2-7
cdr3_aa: CASSQVGRDRALYEQYF
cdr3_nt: TGTGCCAGCAGCCAAGTCGGGAGGGACAGAGCTCTCTACGAGCAGTACTTC

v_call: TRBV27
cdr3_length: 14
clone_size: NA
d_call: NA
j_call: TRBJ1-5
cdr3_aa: CASSYSVSNQPQHF
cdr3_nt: TGTGCCAGCAGCTATTCGGTTAGCAATCAGCCCCAGCATTTT

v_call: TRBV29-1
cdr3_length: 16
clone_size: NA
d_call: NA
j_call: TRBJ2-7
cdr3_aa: CSAEGRQGQRFYEQYF
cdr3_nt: TGCAGTGCTGAGGGGCGCCAGGGCCAGAGGTTCTACGAGCAGTACTTC

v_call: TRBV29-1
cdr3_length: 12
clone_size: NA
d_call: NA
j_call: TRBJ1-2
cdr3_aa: CSVEGRGKDYTF
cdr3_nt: TGCAGCGTTGAGGGACGGGGGAAGGACTACACCTTC

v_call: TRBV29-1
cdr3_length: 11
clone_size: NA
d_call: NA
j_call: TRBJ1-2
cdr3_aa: CSVEQNYGYTF
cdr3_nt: TGCAGCGTTGAACAGAACTATGGCTACACCTTC

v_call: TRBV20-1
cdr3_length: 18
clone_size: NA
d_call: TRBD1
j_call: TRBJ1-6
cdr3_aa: CSARDRGRSSFRDSPLHF
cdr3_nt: TGCAGTGCGAGGGACAGGGGGCGAAGTAGTTTTCGGGATTCACCCCTCCACTTT

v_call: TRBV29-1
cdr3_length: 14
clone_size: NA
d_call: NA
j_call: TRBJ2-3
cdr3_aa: CSVEKEFTTDTQYF
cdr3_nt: TGCAGCGTTGAGAAGGAGTTTACCACAGATACGCAGTATTTT

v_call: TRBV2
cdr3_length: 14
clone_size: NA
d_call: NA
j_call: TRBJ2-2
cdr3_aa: CASSESRNTGELFF
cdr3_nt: TGTGCCAGCAGTGAGTCTCGGAACACCGGGGAGCTGTTTTTT

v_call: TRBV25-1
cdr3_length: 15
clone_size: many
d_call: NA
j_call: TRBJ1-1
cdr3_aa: CASSVQGVTNTEAFF
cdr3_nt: TGTGCCAGCAGTGTACAGGGTGTGACCAACACTGAAGCTTTCTTT

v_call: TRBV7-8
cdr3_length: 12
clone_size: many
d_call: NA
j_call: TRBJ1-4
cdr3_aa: CASSQRLGKLFF
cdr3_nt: TGTGCCAGCAGCCAGAGGTTGGGGAAACTGTTTTTT

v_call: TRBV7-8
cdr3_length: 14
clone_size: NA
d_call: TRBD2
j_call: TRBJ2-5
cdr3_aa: CASSTPERGETQYF
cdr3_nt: TGTGCCAGCAGCACCCCTGAGCGGGGGGAGACCCAGTACTTC

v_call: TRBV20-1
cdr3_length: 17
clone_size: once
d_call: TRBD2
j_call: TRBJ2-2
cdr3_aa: CSARAVLAGENTGELFF
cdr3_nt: TGCAGTGCTAGGGCCGTCCTAGCGGGCGAGAACACCGGGGAGCTGTTTTTT

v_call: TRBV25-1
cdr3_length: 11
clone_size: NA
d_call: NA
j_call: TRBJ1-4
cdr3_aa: CASNERGNSFF
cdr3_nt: TGTGCCAGCAATGAGCGGGGCAACTCGTTCTTT

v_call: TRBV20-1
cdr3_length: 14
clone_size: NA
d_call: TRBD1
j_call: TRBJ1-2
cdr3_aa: CSARPGTGGYGYTF
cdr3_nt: TGCAGTGCTAGACCCGGGACAGGGGGCTATGGCTACACCTTC

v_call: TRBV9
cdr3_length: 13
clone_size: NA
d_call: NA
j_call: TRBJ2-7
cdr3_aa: CASSVETGGEQYF
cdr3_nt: TGTGCCAGCAGCGTAGAGACCGGTGGGGAGCAGTACTTC

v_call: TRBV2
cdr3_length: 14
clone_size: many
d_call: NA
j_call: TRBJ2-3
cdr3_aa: CASSASGSTDTQYF
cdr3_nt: TGTGCCAGCAGTGCGTCCGGGAGTACAGATACGCAGTATTTT

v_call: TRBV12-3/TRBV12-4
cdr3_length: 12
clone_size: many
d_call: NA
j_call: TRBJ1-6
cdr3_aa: CASSFRVSPLHF
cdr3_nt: TGTGCCAGCAGTTTCAGAGTCTCACCCCTCCACTTT

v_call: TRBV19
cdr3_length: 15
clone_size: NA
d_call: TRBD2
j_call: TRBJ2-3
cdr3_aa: CASKGGLASTDTQYF
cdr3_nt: TGTGCCAGTAAAGGGGGACTAGCGAGCACAGATACGCAGTATTTT

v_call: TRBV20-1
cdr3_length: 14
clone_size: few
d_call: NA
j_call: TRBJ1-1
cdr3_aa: CSARTGDLGTEAFF
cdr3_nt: TGCAGTGCCAGAACAGGCGACCTGGGCACTGAAGCTTTCTTT

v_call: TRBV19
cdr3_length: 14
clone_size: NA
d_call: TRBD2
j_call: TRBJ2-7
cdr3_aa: CASKRTSGSYEQYF
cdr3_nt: TGTGCCAGTAAGAGGACTAGCGGCTCCTACGAGCAGTACTTC

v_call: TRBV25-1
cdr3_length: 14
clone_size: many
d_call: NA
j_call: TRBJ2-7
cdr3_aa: CASSEAGVPYEQYF
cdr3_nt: TGTGCCAGCAGTGAAGCAGGGGTCCCCTACGAGCAGTACTTC

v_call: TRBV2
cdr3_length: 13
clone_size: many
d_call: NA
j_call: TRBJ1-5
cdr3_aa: CASSETGNQPQHF
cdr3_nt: TGTGCCAGCAGTGAAACAGGCAATCAGCCCCAGCATTTT

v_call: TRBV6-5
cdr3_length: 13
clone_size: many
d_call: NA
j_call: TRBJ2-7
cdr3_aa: CASSYPGSYEQYF
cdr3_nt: TGTGCCAGCAGTTACCCAGGCTCCTACGAGCAGTACTTC

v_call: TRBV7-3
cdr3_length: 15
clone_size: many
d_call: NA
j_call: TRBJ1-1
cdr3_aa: CASSLNGRMSTEAFF
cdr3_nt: TGTGCCAGCAGCTTAAATGGACGTATGAGCACTGAAGCTTTCTTT

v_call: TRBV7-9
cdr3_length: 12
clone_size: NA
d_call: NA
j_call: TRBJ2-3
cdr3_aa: CASSLTADTQYF
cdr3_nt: TGTGCCAGCAGCTTAACTGCAGATACGCAGTATTTT

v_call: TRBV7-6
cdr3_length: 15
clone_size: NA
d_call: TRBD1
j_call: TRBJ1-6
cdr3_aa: CASSPGTGEHSPLLF
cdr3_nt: TGTGCCAGCAGCCCTGGGACAGGGGAGCATTCACCCCTCCTCTTT

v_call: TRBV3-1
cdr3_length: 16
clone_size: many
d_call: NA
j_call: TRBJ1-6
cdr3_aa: CASSQGGQGSGSPLHF
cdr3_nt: TGTGCCAGCAGCCAAGGCGGTCAGGGTTCGGGTTCACCCCTCCACTTT

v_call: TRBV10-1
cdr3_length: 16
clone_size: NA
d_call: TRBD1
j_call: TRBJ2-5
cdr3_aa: CASRELRQGQEETQYF
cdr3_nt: TGCGCCAGCAGGGAGCTTCGACAGGGGCAAGAAGAGACCCAGTACTTC

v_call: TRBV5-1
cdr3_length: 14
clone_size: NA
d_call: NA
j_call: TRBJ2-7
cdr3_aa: CASLARSSSYEQYF
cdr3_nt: TGCGCCAGCTTAGCGCGGTCTTCATCCTACGAGCAGTACTTC

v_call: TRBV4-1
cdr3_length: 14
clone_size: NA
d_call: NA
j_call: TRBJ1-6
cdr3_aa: CASSQEGGYSPLHF
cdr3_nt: TGCGCCAGCAGCCAAGAGGGAGGATATTCACCCCTCCACTTT

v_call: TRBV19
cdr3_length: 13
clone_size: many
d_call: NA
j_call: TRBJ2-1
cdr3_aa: CASRRVLYNEQFF
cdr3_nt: TGTGCCAGTAGACGGGTCCTCTACAATGAGCAGTTCTTC

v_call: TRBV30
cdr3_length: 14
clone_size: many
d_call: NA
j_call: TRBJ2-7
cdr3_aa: CAWSVMVPSHEQYF
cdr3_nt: TGTGCCTGGAGTGTAATGGTCCCGAGCCACGAGCAGTACTTC

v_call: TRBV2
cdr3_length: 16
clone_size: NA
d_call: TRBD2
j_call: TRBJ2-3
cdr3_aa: CASSEELAGRTDTQYF
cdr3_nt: TGTGCCAGCAGTGAAGAATTAGCGGGACGCACAGATACGCAGTATTTT

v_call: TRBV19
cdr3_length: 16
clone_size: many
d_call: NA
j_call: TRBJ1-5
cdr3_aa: CASSLGRAGSNQPQHF
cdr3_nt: TGTGCCAGTAGTTTAGGTCGGGCAGGGAGCAATCAGCCCCAGCATTTT

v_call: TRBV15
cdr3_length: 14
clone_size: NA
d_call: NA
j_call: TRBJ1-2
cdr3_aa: CATSRDTVNYGYTF
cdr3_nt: TGTGCCACCAGCAGAGATACAGTCAACTATGGCTACACCTTC

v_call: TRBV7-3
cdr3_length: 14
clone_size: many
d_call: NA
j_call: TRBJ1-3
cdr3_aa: CASSLGTGGNTIYF
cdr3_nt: TGTGCCAGCAGCTTGGGGACTGGAGGAAACACCATATATTTT

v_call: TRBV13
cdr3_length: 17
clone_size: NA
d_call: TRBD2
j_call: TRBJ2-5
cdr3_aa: CASSLRTSGETQETQYF
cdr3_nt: TGTGCCAGCAGCCTCCGGACTAGCGGGGAGACCCAAGAGACCCAGTACTTC

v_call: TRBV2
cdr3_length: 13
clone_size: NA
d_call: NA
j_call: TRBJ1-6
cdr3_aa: CASSGGYNSPLHF
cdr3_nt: TGTGCCAGCAGTGGTGGCTATAATTCACCCCTCCACTTT